One TCR beta chain is described in this entry. Its target is unknown. One end of the junction varies from germline; a read error may be responsible. The CDR3 regions of TCR beta were amplified from RNA transcripts. The study used the HTBI primer set for a first-round RT-PCR of the TCR CDR3. Each CDR3 protein gets one entry after TCRdb re-called the multiplex PCR reads with MiXCR. The table includes fewer than 900,000 distinct CDR3 sequences, 15% to 20% detected once. Germline values: CDR1 MNHEY, CDR2 SVGEGT. The CDR3 sequence is 13 residues long. These data belong to a study of T cells in Graves' hyperthyroidism and ophthalmopathy. Study conclusions and caveats: Blood samples included most of the expanded thyroid clonotypes exceeding 0.001.

Patients aged 18 to 65 with hyperthyroidism were newly diagnosed, with duration under 2 months. Ahead of any ophthalmopathy symptoms, the blood sample was obtained at the first diagnosis of hyperthyroidism. Sequencing used blood. The origin of this receptor is a woman aged 45-65 years with Graves' hyperthyroidism that later progressed to Graves' ophthalmopathy. The chain links TRBV6-2 or TRBV6-3 to TRBJ1-1; TRBD1 matches at 7 bases. The CDR3 region is CASIRGHGTEAFF. Written as DNA, the CDR3 is TGTGCCAGCATAAGGGGGCATGGCACTGAGGCTTTCTTT.